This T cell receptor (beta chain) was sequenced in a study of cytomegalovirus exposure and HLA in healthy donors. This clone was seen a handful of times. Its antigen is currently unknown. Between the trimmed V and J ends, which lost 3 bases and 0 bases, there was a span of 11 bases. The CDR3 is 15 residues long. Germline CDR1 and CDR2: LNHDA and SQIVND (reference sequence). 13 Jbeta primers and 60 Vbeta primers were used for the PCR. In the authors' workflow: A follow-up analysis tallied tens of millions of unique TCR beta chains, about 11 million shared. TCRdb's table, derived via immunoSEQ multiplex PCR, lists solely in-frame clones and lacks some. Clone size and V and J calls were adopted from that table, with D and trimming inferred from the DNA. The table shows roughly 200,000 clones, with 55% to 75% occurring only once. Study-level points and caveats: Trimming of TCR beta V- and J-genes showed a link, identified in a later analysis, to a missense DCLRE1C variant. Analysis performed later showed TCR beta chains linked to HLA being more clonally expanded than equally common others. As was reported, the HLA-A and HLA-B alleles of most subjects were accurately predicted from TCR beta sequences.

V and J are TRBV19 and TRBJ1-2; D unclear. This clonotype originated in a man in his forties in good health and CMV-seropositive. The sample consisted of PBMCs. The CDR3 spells CASSMEASANYGYTF. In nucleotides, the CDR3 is TGTGCCAGTAGTATGGAGGCCTCCGCTAACTATGGCTACACCTTC.